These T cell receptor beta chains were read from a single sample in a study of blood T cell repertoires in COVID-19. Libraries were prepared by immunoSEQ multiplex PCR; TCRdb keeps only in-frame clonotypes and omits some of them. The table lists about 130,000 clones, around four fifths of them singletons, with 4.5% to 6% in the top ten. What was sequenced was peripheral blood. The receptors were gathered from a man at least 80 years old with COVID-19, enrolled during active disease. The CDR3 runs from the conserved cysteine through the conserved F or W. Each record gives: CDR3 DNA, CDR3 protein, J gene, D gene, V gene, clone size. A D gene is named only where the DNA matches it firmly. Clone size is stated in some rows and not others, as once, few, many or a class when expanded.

DNA: TGTGCCAGCAGCTTAAATCGACTAGTTTTCTACAATGAGCAGTTCTTC
CDR3: CASSLNRLVFYNEQFF
J: TRBJ2-1
D: .
V: TRBV11-2
size: few

DNA: TGTGCCAGCAGTGGGGCTGCCGGGGAGCTGTTTTTT
CDR3: CASSGAAGELFF
J: TRBJ2-2
D: .
V: TRBV28
size: .

DNA: TGTGCCAGCAGCCCCATCGACAGGGGGTATCAGCCCCAGCATTTT
CDR3: CASSPIDRGYQPQHF
J: TRBJ1-5
D: TRBD1
V: TRBV28
size: .

DNA: TGTGCCAGCAGTTTGTCCGGAGGGAAGAATCAGCCCCAGCATTTT
CDR3: CASSLSGGKNQPQHF
J: TRBJ1-5
D: .
V: TRBV27
size: once

DNA: TGTGCCAGCAGTATAGCGGGGAATGGGCAGCCCCAGCATTTT
CDR3: CASSIAGNGQPQHF
J: TRBJ1-5
D: .
V: TRBV28
size: .

DNA: TGTGCCAGCAGAAAACGACTAGCGGGGACAGATACGCAGTATTTT
CDR3: CASRKRLAGTDTQYF
J: TRBJ2-3
D: TRBD2
V: TRBV28
size: .

DNA: TGTGCCAGCAGCCGGAGTTGGACAGATACGCAGTATTTT
CDR3: CASSRSWTDTQYF
J: TRBJ2-3
D: .
V: TRBV6-5
size: .

DNA: TGTGCCAGCAGCTTTCAGGGGCGGGATGGCTACACCTTC
CDR3: CASSFQGRDGYTF
J: TRBJ1-2
D: .
V: TRBV7-9
size: .

DNA: TGTGCCACCAGCGCGGATGACAGGTATGGTGACGAGCAGTACTTC
CDR3: CATSADDRYGDEQYF
J: TRBJ2-7
D: .
V: TRBV15
size: few

DNA: TGTGCCAGCAGCCTACGACAAGCAGATACGCAGTATTTT
CDR3: CASSLRQADTQYF
J: TRBJ2-3
D: .
V: TRBV7-2
size: .

DNA: TGTGCCAGTAGTATACATGGAGGGGTTCCTCAGCCCCAGCATTTT
CDR3: CASSIHGGVPQPQHF
J: TRBJ1-5
D: .
V: TRBV19
size: few

DNA: TGTGCCATCAGTGAGCAGGGGCAGCGTTACACCTACGAGCAGTACTTC
CDR3: CAISEQGQRYTYEQYF
J: TRBJ2-7
D: .
V: TRBV10-3
size: .

DNA: TGTGCCAGCAGTCTATCGGGACAGGGGGGGCAGCCCCAGCATTTT
CDR3: CASSLSGQGGQPQHF
J: TRBJ1-5
D: TRBD1
V: TRBV28
size: .

DNA: TGCGCCAGCGACAGGGGGCTTGGGAATGAGCAGTTCTTC
CDR3: CASDRGLGNEQFF
J: TRBJ2-1
D: TRBD1
V: TRBV5-1
size: .

DNA: TGTGCCAGCAGCCCGGGGGGCCCCTTGGGTGAGCAGTTCTTC
CDR3: CASSPGGPLGEQFF
J: TRBJ2-1
D: .
V: TRBV9
size: .

DNA: TGTGCCAGCAAAGGGCCGGCAGGGCGACGGGCCAAAAACATTCAGTACTTC
CDR3: CASKGPAGRRAKNIQYF
J: TRBJ2-4
D: .
V: TRBV7-3
size: few

DNA: TGTGCCAGCAGTAATAGCGGGGATATTGAGACCCAGTACTTC
CDR3: CASSNSGDIETQYF
J: TRBJ2-5
D: TRBD2
V: TRBV6-2/TRBV6-3
size: .

DNA: TGCGCCAGCAGCCAGGCCGCTATCAGGGACTCCTACAATGAGCAGTTCTTC
CDR3: CASSQAAIRDSYNEQFF
J: TRBJ2-1
D: .
V: TRBV4-3
size: .

DNA: TGCGCCAGCAGCCTGGCTACTTATGACACCGGGGAGCTGTTTTTT
CDR3: CASSLATYDTGELFF
J: TRBJ2-2
D: .
V: TRBV5-1
size: .

DNA: TGTGCCAGCAGCTTACGGACTAGTGTAACAGATACGCAGTATTTT
CDR3: CASSLRTSVTDTQYF
J: TRBJ2-3
D: TRBD2
V: TRBV2
size: .

DNA: TGTGCCAGCAGTTACGTCACGTCAGGGGGGACACACGAGCAGTACTTC
CDR3: CASSYVTSGGTHEQYF
J: TRBJ2-7
D: .
V: TRBV6-5
size: .